The sample holds one count of the clone carrying this TCR beta chain. Only in-frame clones appear in the TCRdb table, and some are missing; sequencing was by immunoSEQ multiplex PCR. The sample carries approximately 40,000 clones, around 78% recorded once. CDR3 length: 15 amino acids. The germline V gene has CDR1 LGHNA and CDR2 YNFKEQ. V gave up 0 bases and J gave up 2 bases, with 11 bases separating them. This sample is part of a study of pediatric ulcerative colitis. One to two pinch biopsies were taken from the rectum during colonoscopy. This chain joins TRBV4-2 and TRBJ2-7, with D perhaps TRBD1 or TRBD2 (5 bases each). This sequence originates from a boy younger than 18 with moderate ulcerative colitis. Sequenced input: gut tissue. The CDR3 sequence is CASSQDGTLTYEQYF. Here the CDR3 DNA reads TGTGCCAGCAGCCAAGATGGGACCCTCACCTACGAGCAGTACTTC.